The following is a TCR beta chain sequence with its context. Its cognate antigen is unknown. Flow cytometry had shown expanded CD8+CD57+ cells in the patients chosen for sequencing. The diagnosis in all patients was severe acquired aplastic anemia. Using genomic DNA as the template, TCR beta VDJ and CDR3 profiling was carried out. One entry per CDR3 protein, called by TCRdb with MiXCR from the reads. In the table there are about 120,000 distinct CDR3 sequences, over 30% of which are singletons. V was shortened by 1 base and J by 3 bases, with 6 bases between the two germline ends. The V gene's germline CDR1 is DFQATT and CDR2 SNEGSKA (reference sequence). The CDR3 length is 12 residues. The data originate from a study of CD8+CD57+ T cells in acquired aplastic anemia. Study at large: Sorted CD4+ and CD8+ cells yielded DNA averaging around 3.2 ug.

Study-wide findings and caveats: The number of CD8+ CDR3 sequences shared by patients and controls was roughly 31. Levels of CD8+ Simpson's diversity were not significantly distinct in patients versus controls.

Source material: sorted CD4+, CD8+, or CD8+CD57+ T cells (not recorded which) from PBMCs. The source is a human donor with aplastic anemia. V gene TRBV20-1 combines with J gene TRBJ1-2; possible D gene TRBD1, 5 bases. CDR3 loop: CSARATDYGYTF. CDR3 DNA sequence: TGCAGTGCTAGAGCGACAGACTATGGCTACACCTTC.